A single sample is the source of the 21 T cell receptor beta chains below, sequenced in a study of EBV T-cell therapy then PD-1 blockade in nasopharyngeal carcinoma. Clones were sequenced by immunoSEQ multiplex PCR, and TCRdb holds only the in-frame ones, with some missing. This table holds approximately 21,000 clones, nearly 85% found once. No antigen has been assigned to these receptors. The treatment: AdE1-LMPpoly-expanded autologous EBV-specific T-cell therapy followed by anti-PD-1 nivolumab. The sample consisted of CD8+ T cells from blood, taken at roughly day 65 from a patient whose treatment included autologous EBV-specific T cells and nivolumab. These receptor sequences come from a man aged 40-55 years with nasopharyngeal carcinoma.

This chain links TRBV27 with TRBJ2-7, with no clear D. The V gene's germline CDR1 is MNHEY and CDR2 SMNVEV (reference sequence). The CDR3 sequence is 13 residues long. Trimming took 6 bases from V and 3 from J, leaving 12 bases between them. CDR3 in DNA: TGTGCCAGCAGCAGCGCTAGGGACTACGAGCAGTACTTC. As protein: CASSSARDYEQYF.

The chain has TRBV27 and TRBJ2-2; D gene uncertain. This CDR3 is 15 amino acids long. CDR1 MNHEY and CDR2 SMNVEV come from the germline V gene (reference sequence). The V and J ends lost 5 bases and 4 bases respectively, with 14 bases between them. The CDR3 spells CASSLVPIRTGELFF. The CDR3 DNA is TGTGCCAGCAGTCTAGTCCCTATCCGCACCGGGGAGCTGTTTTTT.

The rearrangement links TRBV9 to TRBJ1-2; D is uncertain. Germline CDR1 reads SGDLS; CDR2 reads YYNGEE. V was clipped by 0 bases and J by 8 bases, with 11 bases between them. This CDR3 contains 13 residues. The CDR3 bases are TGTGCCAGCAGCGTAGGGGATATGGAGGGCTACACCTTC. Translation gives CASSVGDMEGYTF.

This clone was found a few times. The V gene is TRBV6-2 or TRBV6-3, the J gene TRBJ1-5, with D perhaps TRBD1 (5 bases). CDR1 is MNHEY and CDR2 is SVGEGT in the germline V gene. CDR3 length: 15 residues. Trimming stripped 5 bases from V and 2 bases from J, with 13 bases between. CDR3 protein: CASSLGQGGNQPQHF. As DNA, the CDR3 is TGTGCCAGCAGTCTGGGGCAGGGCGGCAATCAGCCCCAGCATTTT.

The gene calls are TRBV2 and TRBJ1-1; unclear D gene. CDR1 and CDR2 from the germline V gene are SNHLY and FYNNEI. Trimming took off 10 bases at V and 11 bases at J, with 20 bases between the two ends. The CDR3 runs 12 residues. CDR3 sequence reads: CATEPWGREAFF. CDR3 DNA sequence: TGTGCCACCGAACCCTGGGGTAGGGAGGCTTTCTTT.

The chain couples TRBV5-3 to TRBJ1-1, with D possibly matching TRBD1 (6 bases). TRBV5-3 counts as an open reading frame of uncertain function. CDR3 size: 14 residues. V lost 10 bases and J 6 bases, leaving 22 bases between the germline ends. The CDR3 spells CAQKDSRFGPEAFF. CDR3 nucleotide sequence: TGTGCCCAAAAGGACAGTCGTTTTGGTCCTGAAGCTTTCTTT.

The chain links TRBV7-6 to TRBJ2-7; D could derive from TRBD1 or TRBD2 (5 bases each). V was shortened by 5 bases and J by 2 bases, with 16 bases between the two germline ends. This CDR3 has 15 residues. In germline, CDR1 is SGHVS, CDR2 FNYEAQ. CDR3 protein: CASSLNRDRTYEQYF. The DNA for the CDR3 is TGTGCCAGCAGCCTCAACCGGGACCGGACCTACGAGCAGTACTTC.

The chain uses TRBV15 and TRBJ2-7, with D maybe TRBD1 (5 bases). Germline V lookup: CDR1 LNHNV, CDR2 YYDKDF (reference sequence). The CDR3 is 16 residues long. V dropped 1 base and J dropped 2 bases, with 15 bases sitting between them. CDR3 sequence reads: CATSRVGAGSPYEQYF. In nucleotides, the CDR3 is TGTGCCACCAGCAGAGTTGGGGCAGGGTCTCCCTACGAGCAGTACTTC.

J is TRBJ1-2 and V is TRBV4-3, with D hard to call. Trimming took 0 bases from V and 4 from J, leaving 9 bases between them. The CDR3 has 14 residues. Germline V lookup: CDR1 LGHNA, CDR2 YSLEER. The DNA of the CDR3 is TGCGCCAGCAGCCAAGAAGAGGGTATCTATGGCTACACCTTC. This translates into CASSQEEGIYGYTF.

The chain combines TRBV5-6 with TRBJ2-5, with D perhaps given as TRBD1 or TRBD2 (7 bases each). This CDR3 has 13 residues. The germline V and J ends were trimmed by 7 bases and 5 bases, with 15 bases remaining between them. CDR1 SGHDT and CDR2 YYEEEE come from the germline V gene. As DNA, the CDR3 is TGTGCCAGCCACTATCAGGGGGGGGAGACCCAGTACTTC. Its protein is CASHYQGGETQYF. The whole variable domain, remainder taken from reference TRBV5-6 and TRBJ2-5, is DAGVTQSPTHLIKTRGQQVTLRCSPKSGHDTVSWYQQALGQGPQFIFQYYEEEERQRGNFPDRFSGHQFPNYSSELNVNALLLGDSALYLCASHYQGGETQYFGPGTRLLVL.

This rearrangement joins TRBV5-1 to TRBJ1-4; a weak D match, TRBD1 (6 bases). The ends were cut back, 1 base at V and 8 bases at J, with 21 bases in the middle. This CDR3 is built from 17 residues. CDR1 SGHRS and CDR2 YFSETQ come from the germline V gene. CDR3 region: CASSLPASGADSEKLFF. CDR3 bases: TGCGCCAGCAGCTTGCCAGCTTCGGGGGCAGATAGCGAAAAACTGTTTTTT.

This clone was observed a single time. The chain has TRBV9 and TRBJ2-2; D gene ambiguous. Germline-derived CDR1 and CDR2 are SGDLS and YYNGEE. Trimming shortened V by 0 bases and J by 1 base, and 4 bases separated the two germline ends. The CDR3 has 14 residues. The CDR3 sequence is CASSVGGNTGELFF. For the CDR3, the DNA is TGTGCCAGCAGCGTAGGCGGGAACACCGGGGAGCTGTTTTTT.

The chain links TRBV6-2 or TRBV6-3 to TRBJ2-2; maybe TRBD2 (5 bases). The germline V gene encodes CDR1 MNHEY and CDR2 SVGEGT. Trimming took off 6 bases at V and 5 bases at J, with 16 bases between the two ends. The CDR3 consists of 15 residues. Here the CDR3 reads CASSLLRGWTGELFF. CDR3 DNA: TGTGCCAGCAGCCTCCTTCGGGGATGGACCGGGGAGCTGTTTTTT.

The chain carries TRBV10-1 and TRBJ1-3; D perhaps matches TRBD1 (5 bases). Trimming removed 10 bases at V and 1 base at J, with 20 bases between. CDR3 length equals 16 residues. Germline lookup yields CDR1 WNHNN and CDR2 SYGVQD (reference sequence). Here the CDR3 reads CAIPVPQGPSGNTIYF. Written as DNA, the CDR3 is TGCGCCATTCCGGTACCTCAGGGCCCATCTGGAAACACCATATATTTT.

This clone was counted a single time. The genes are TRBV5-1 and TRBJ1-2, with D hard to call. The germline V gene encodes CDR1 SGHRS and CDR2 YFSETQ. The CDR3 totals 14 residues. The V gene lost 2 bases and the J gene lost 3 bases, with 11 bases spanning the gap. The CDR3 sequence is CASSFVGLDYGYTF. CDR3 nucleotide sequence: TGCGCCAGCAGCTTCGTAGGGTTGGACTATGGCTACACCTTC.

The chain recombines TRBV27 with TRBJ1-2; no definite D call. V dropped 6 bases and J dropped 4 bases, with 12 bases sitting between them. The CDR3 has 13 amino acids. CDR1 MNHEY and CDR2 SMNVEV come from the germline V gene (reference sequence). The CDR3 protein is CASSDPYFYGYTF. The DNA of the CDR3 is TGTGCCAGCAGCGACCCCTACTTCTATGGCTACACCTTC.

The rearrangement joins TRBV18 to TRBJ1-6; TRBD1 matches at 8 bases. Germline V gene lookup returns CDR1 KGHSH and CDR2 LQKENI. The CDR3 has 14 amino acids. Losses at the gene ends were 2 bases for V and 10 bases for J; bases not matched to a gene: 4. CDR3 sequence reads: CASSPTGGGSPLHF. For the CDR3, the DNA is TGTGCCAGCTCACCAACAGGGGGAGGATCACCCCTCCACTTT.

The rearrangement links TRBV7-9 to TRBJ2-2; D remains ambiguous. V lost 1 base, J lost 3 bases, and 3 bases lay in between. Germline CDR1 is SEHNR and CDR2 is FQNEAQ (reference sequence). There are 13 residues in the CDR3. The DNA for the CDR3 is TGTGCCAGCAGCTTAGGACACACCGGGGAGCTGTTTTTT. The encoded protein is CASSLGHTGELFF.

V usage is TRBV5-4 and J usage is TRBJ2-7; D remains ambiguous. The germline V gene has CDR1 SGHNT and CDR2 YYREEE (reference sequence). V was shortened by 0 bases and J by 3 bases, with 13 bases between the two germline ends. The CDR3 runs 15 residues. CDR3 residues: CASSLGETSFYEQYF. The CDR3 DNA sequence: TGTGCCAGCAGCTTGGGCGAGACAAGTTTCTACGAGCAGTACTTC.

The rearrangement joins TRBV15 to TRBJ1-2, with D perhaps TRBD1 (6 bases). The CDR3 is made up of 15 amino acids. Germline values: CDR1 LNHNV, CDR2 YYDKDF (reference sequence). V shed 1 base and J shed 4 bases, with 13 bases lying between them. The CDR3 protein is CATSRVEGGPYGYTF. The CDR3 DNA reads TGTGCCACCAGCAGAGTGGAGGGGGGCCCCTATGGCTACACCTTC.

The gene calls are TRBV5-1 and TRBJ2-5; 8 positions match TRBD2. With V trimmed by 3 bases and J by 5 bases, 9 bases remained unmatched. Per the germline V gene, CDR1 is SGHRS and CDR2 is YFSETQ. This CDR3 contains 15 residues. The CDR3 nucleotides are TGCGCCAGCAGCTGGGCCGGGGGGGGCTTGGAGACCCAGTACTTC. Translated, it gives CASSWAGGGLETQYF. Filled out from reference TRBV5-1 and TRBJ2-5, the complete variable domain reads KAGVTQTPRYLIKTRGQQVTLSCSPISGHRSVSWYQQTPGQGLQFLFEYFSETQRNKGNFPGRFSGRQFSNSRSEMNVSTLELGDSALYLCASSWAGGGLETQYFGPGTRLLVL.